The clone carrying this TCR beta chain was found once. The entry originates in a study of shared clonotypes between healthy human individuals. This table comes from immunoSEQ multiplex PCR, and its TCRdb copy is limited to in-frame clones, with some not included. The data show about 1,800,000 clones, around 96% seen once. Trimming removed 5 bases at V and 7 bases at J, with 19 bases between. Germline CDR1 MGHRA, CDR2 YSYEKL. This CDR3 has 15 residues. CD45RO-negative cells were positively selected for CCR7, leaving out terminally differentiated effector memory CD45RA+ cells. Sequences were obtained from naive CD8+ T cells sorted from blood. The receptor was derived from a man between 18 and 29 years old in good health. V and J are TRBV4-1 and TRBJ2-3, with D tentatively TRBD1 (5 bases). The CDR3 protein is CASSRETGLLYTQYF. CDR3 coding DNA: TGCGCCAGCAGCAGGGAAACAGGCCTCCTGTATACGCAGTATTTT.